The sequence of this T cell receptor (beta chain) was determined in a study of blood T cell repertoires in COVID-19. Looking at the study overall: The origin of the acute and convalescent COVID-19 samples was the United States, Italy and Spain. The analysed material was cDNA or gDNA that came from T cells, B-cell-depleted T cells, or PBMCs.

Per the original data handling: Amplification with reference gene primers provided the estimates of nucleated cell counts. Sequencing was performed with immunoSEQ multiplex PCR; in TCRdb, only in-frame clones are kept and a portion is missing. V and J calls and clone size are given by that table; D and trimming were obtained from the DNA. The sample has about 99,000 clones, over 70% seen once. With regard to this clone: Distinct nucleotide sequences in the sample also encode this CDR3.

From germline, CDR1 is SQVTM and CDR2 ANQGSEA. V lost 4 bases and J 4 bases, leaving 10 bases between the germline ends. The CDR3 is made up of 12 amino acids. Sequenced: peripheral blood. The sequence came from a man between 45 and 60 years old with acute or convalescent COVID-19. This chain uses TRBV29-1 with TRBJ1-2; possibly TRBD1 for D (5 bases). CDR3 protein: CSVGTGGYGYTF. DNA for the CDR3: TGCAGCGTTGGGACGGGGGGCTATGGCTACACCTTC.